This TCR beta chain was profiled in a study of blood T cell repertoires in COVID-19. Across the whole study: Nucleic acid was either cDNA or gDNA, and it came from T cells, B-cell-depleted T cells, or PBMCs.

Profiling relied on immunoSEQ multiplex PCR, and the TCRdb table lists in-frame clones only, not all of them. Among under 65,000 clones listed, 75% to 95% were seen once. This receptor was identified in a woman older than 75 with active COVID-19. What was sequenced was peripheral blood.

CDR3 sequence reads: CASSPTGTRNSPLHF. In DNA form, the CDR3 reads TGTGCCAGCAGCCCCACCGGGACACGGAATTCACCCCTCCACTTT. The gene calls are TRBV9 and TRBJ1-6; maybe TRBD1 (6 bases). CDR1 is SGDLS, CDR2 YYNGEE, per germline. V lost 4 bases, J lost 7 bases, and 15 bases lay in between. CDR3 size: 15 residues.